This T cell receptor beta chain was observed in a study of CD8+ T cells in alopecia areata. Study-level background: Twice daily, treated patients received 5 to 10 mg of oral tofacitinib. Tofacitinib therapy took 6 to 18 months; 6 months off drug came after.

General study findings and limits: Scalp sample data also include resident alphabeta T cells from normal skin. Lesional tissue from the scalp (especially in alopecia totalis/universalis) showed higher clonality than normal scalp.

Sequencing relied on a cDNA template that was reverse transcribed from extracted RNA. Here immunoSEQ multiplex PCR was the method, and the copy in TCRdb shows in-frame clones only, minus some. The sample consists of about 200,000 clones, around 60% of them appearing once. Treatment described: oral pan-JAK inhibitor, 5-10 mg twice daily. This CDR3 spans 15 amino acids. CDR1 SGHRS and CDR2 YFSETQ come from the germline V gene. The V gene lost 4 bases and the J gene lost 3 bases, with 17 bases spanning the gap. This clone has more than one count but fewer than ten. Its specificity is unknown. The sequence was collected from a human donor with alopecia areata. V gene TRBV5-1 combines with J gene TRBJ2-7; tentative D call: TRBD1 (6 bases). The sequencing used CD4+ T cells sorted from blood, collected around week 50, from a patient treated with tofacitinib. CDR3 in amino acids: CASSRTEPSYYEQYF. The DNA for the CDR3 is TGCGCCAGCAGCCGGACAGAACCCTCCTACTACGAGCAGTACTTC.